This is a list of T cell receptor beta chains from one sample in a study of tumour-infiltrating T cells in Burkitt lymphoma. Profiled with immunoSEQ multiplex PCR; TCRdb holds only in-frame clones, not every one. Among 43,000 or so clones, around 32% were seen once, and the ten largest hold 2.5% to 3.5%. The material sequenced was tumor tissue. These receptors were taken from a human donor with Burkitt lymphoma. Both conserved end residues are part of each CDR3. D genes are given only for firm matches. Part of the rows lack a size; the others show once, few, many or a class for expanded clones.

v_call,d_call,clone_size,j_call,cdr3_aa,cdr3_nt
TRBV7-3,TRBD2,NA,TRBJ2-1,CASSPLAGGVKEQFF,TGTGCCAGCAGCCCACTAGCGGGGGGTGTGAAGGAGCAGTTCTTC
TRBV5-1,NA,few,TRBJ1-5,CASSLDSWGNQPQHF,TGCGCCAGCAGCTTGGACTCCTGGGGCAATCAGCCCCAGCATTTT
TRBV5-4,NA,few,TRBJ2-5,CASSSVSPRPQETQYF,TGTGCCAGCAGCTCCGTTTCCCCCCGCCCGCAAGAGACCCAGTACTTC
TRBV4-1,NA,few,TRBJ2-1,CASSRQREQFF,TGCGCCAGCAGCCGCCAACGCGAGCAGTTCTTC
TRBV4-1,NA,NA,TRBJ2-3,CASSPAPGTQADTQYF,TGCGCCAGCAGCCCCGCGCCGGGGACACAGGCAGATACGCAGTATTTT
TRBV7-6,NA,NA,TRBJ1-4,CASSLGVGIDEKLFF,TGTGCCAGCAGCTTAGGGGTGGGGATCGACGAAAAACTGTTTTTT
TRBV29-1,TRBD2,NA,TRBJ2-5,CSVGSSGETQYF,TGCAGCGTTGGGTCTAGCGGAGAGACCCAGTACTTC
TRBV10-3,TRBD2,few,TRBJ2-1,CAIRGLAGYEQFF,TGTGCCATCAGGGGACTAGCGGGGTATGAGCAGTTCTTC
TRBV7-9,TRBD1,NA,TRBJ1-1,CASSFRDRASEAFF,TGTGCCAGCAGCTTTCGGGACAGGGCTTCCGAAGCTTTCTTT
TRBV6-1,NA,NA,TRBJ2-1,CASSRTEPYNEQFF,TGTGCCAGCAGCCGCACGGAGCCCTACAATGAGCAGTTCTTC
TRBV6-6,NA,few,TRBJ2-1,CASSSYPTGNEQFF,TGTGCCAGCAGTTCTTACCCCACTGGGAATGAGCAGTTCTTC
TRBV27,NA,few,TRBJ2-5,CASSLRGRETQYF,TGTGCCAGCAGTTTGAGGGGCCGAGAGACCCAGTACTTC
TRBV10-3,NA,NA,TRBJ2-3,CAINHPGADTQYF,TGTGCCATCAACCACCCTGGGGCAGATACGCAGTATTTT
TRBV5-4,NA,few,TRBJ1-6,CASSRIMGVRNSPLHF,TGTGCCAGCAGCCGAATCATGGGGGTGAGGAATTCACCCCTCCACTTT
TRBV21-1,NA,NA,TRBJ2-4,CASSPPGSVVDIQYF,TGTGCCAGCAGCCCACCGGGGTCAGTAGTAGACATTCAGTACTTC
TRBV4-1,NA,few,TRBJ1-1,CASSQEGGAGALAFF,TGCGCCAGCAGCCAAGAGGGAGGGGCCGGGGCCCTCGCTTTCTTT
TRBV29-1,NA,NA,TRBJ1-1,CSAQRGTEGAFF,TGCAGCGCTCAACGGGGCACGGAAGGGGCTTTCTTT
TRBV6-5,TRBD1,few,TRBJ1-2,CASSEGAGYGYTF,TGTGCCAGCAGTGAGGGGGCGGGCTATGGCTACACCTTC
TRBV4-2,NA,few,TRBJ1-1,CASSQVRSNTEAFF,TGTGCCAGCAGCCAAGTGCGGTCGAACACTGAAGCTTTCTTT
TRBV6-5,TRBD2,NA,TRBJ2-5,CASSDPGLAETQYF,TGTGCCAGCAGTGACCCGGGACTAGCTGAGACCCAGTACTTC
TRBV6-6,TRBD1,NA,TRBJ1-3,CASSGQGDHTIYF,TGTGCCAGCTCGGGACAGGGGGACCACACCATATATTTT
TRBV21-1,NA,few,TRBJ1-6,CARPLPGQGLSPLHF,TGTGCCCGCCCTTTGCCGGGACAGGGTCTCTCACCCCTCCACTTT
TRBV14,NA,NA,TRBJ2-2,CASSHGGELFF,TGTGCCAGCAGTCATGGCGGGGAGCTGTTTTTT
TRBV9,TRBD1,NA,TRBJ2-3,CASSEGDSQGTQYF,TGTGCCAGCAGCGAGGGGGACAGCCAAGGCACGCAGTATTTT
TRBV29-1,NA,few,TRBJ2-3,CSVDGGTSTDTQYF,TGCAGCGTTGATGGGGGGACCAGCACAGATACGCAGTATTTT
TRBV6-5,NA,few,TRBJ1-2,CASTRGAGYGYTF,TGTGCCAGCACCCGGGGGGCGGGCTATGGCTACACCTTC
TRBV4-2,NA,NA,TRBJ1-1,CASSQGGRGTEAFF,TGTGCCAGCAGCCAAGGAGGGAGGGGGACTGAAGCTTTCTTT
TRBV4-2,NA,NA,TRBJ2-7,CASSQTPLRTYEQYF,TGTGCCAGCAGCCAAACCCCCCTCAGAACCTACGAGCAGTACTTC
TRBV5-5,NA,NA,TRBJ2-7,CASSLGTRGRSYEQYF,TGTGCCAGCAGCTTGGGGACGCGGGGACGCTCCTACGAGCAGTACTTC
TRBV15,TRBD1,once,TRBJ1-6,CATSRGGGGGGSPLHF,TGTGCCACCAGCAGAGGTGGGGGAGGGGGCGGTTCACCCCTCCACTTT
TRBV19,NA,NA,TRBJ2-1,CASSPGTGYGSEQFF,TGTGCCAGTAGTCCGGGGACGGGTTATGGAAGTGAGCAGTTCTTC
TRBV7-2,NA,few,TRBJ2-5,CASSQEQRTQYF,TGTGCCAGCAGTCAAGAACAGAGGACCCAGTACTTC
TRBV5-1,TRBD2,NA,TRBJ2-1,CASSLYGGAEQFF,TGCGCCAGCAGCCTTTACGGGGGGGCCGAGCAGTTCTTC
TRBV7-2,NA,NA,TRBJ1-5,CASSLGPLTNQPQHF,TGTGCCAGCAGCTTGGGACCGCTAACCAATCAGCCCCAGCATTTT
TRBV4-3,NA,few,TRBJ2-5,CASSQDLGRQETQYF,TGCGCCAGCAGCCAAGATCTTGGCAGACAAGAGACCCAGTACTTC
TRBV21-1,NA,few,TRBJ2-1,CASSKSGGAKKFEQFF,TGTGCCAGCAGCAAATCGGGCGGGGCCAAGAAATTTGAGCAGTTCTTC
TRBV5-1,TRBD2,few,TRBJ2-5,CASSLGLADGETQYF,TGCGCCAGCAGCTTGGGACTAGCCGACGGGGAGACCCAGTACTTC
TRBV4-1,NA,NA,TRBJ1-5,CASSQVWTIYSNQPQHF,TGCGCCAGCAGCCAAGTTTGGACAATCTATAGCAATCAGCCCCAGCATTTT
TRBV19,TRBD2,few,TRBJ2-1,CASSPRLAGDNEQFF,TGTGCCAGTAGTCCTCGACTAGCGGGGGACAATGAGCAGTTCTTC
TRBV4-1,NA,NA,TRBJ1-5,CASSQDRVDQPQHF,TGCGCCAGCAGCCAAGACAGGGTGGATCAGCCCCAGCATTTT
TRBV18,TRBD1,NA,TRBJ2-7,CASSPPGQGFREQYF,TGTGCCAGCTCACCACCGGGACAGGGGTTCAGGGAGCAGTACTTC
TRBV7-2,TRBD2,few,TRBJ2-3,CASSLAGAGGMADTQYF,TGTGCCAGCAGCTTAGCAGGAGCGGGGGGCATGGCAGATACGCAGTATTTT
TRBV7-2,NA,NA,TRBJ2-7,CASSLVSQGSSYEQYF,TGTGCCAGCAGCTTAGTAAGTCAGGGTAGCTCCTACGAGCAGTACTTC
TRBV9,NA,NA,TRBJ1-6,CASSVEGLENSPLHF,TGTGCCAGCAGCGTAGAAGGGCTGGAAAATTCACCCCTCCACTTT
TRBV28,NA,few,TRBJ1-5,CASRRQWGPEPQHF,TGTGCCAGCAGAAGACAGTGGGGCCCGGAGCCCCAGCATTTT
TRBV12-5,TRBD2,NA,TRBJ2-5,CASGERGRGETQYF,TGTGCTAGTGGCGAGCGGGGGAGAGGAGAGACCCAGTACTTC
TRBV4-2,NA,NA,TRBJ2-7,CASSATRGSSYEQYF,TGTGCCAGCAGCGCCACTCGGGGGAGCTCCTACGAGCAGTACTTC
TRBV30,TRBD2,few,TRBJ2-3,CAWGTGLAGTSDTQYF,TGTGCCTGGGGAACCGGACTAGCGGGTACCTCAGATACGCAGTATTTT
TRBV18,TRBD1,NA,TRBJ1-1,CASSRDRGTEAFF,TGTGCCAGCTCACGGGACAGGGGCACTGAAGCTTTCTTT